The rows below give T cell receptor beta chains drawn from one sample of a study of blood T cell repertoires in COVID-19. Using immunoSEQ multiplex PCR, the repertoire was profiled, and TCRdb retains in-frame clones only, with some absent. The data hold around 40,000 clones, with 94% observed a single time. The specimen sequenced was peripheral blood. These receptors were collected from a human donor with active COVID-19. The donor label of this sample is uncertain. Each CDR3 is given with its conserved first and last residue. The order of the fields is CDR3 length, clone size, J gene, D gene, V gene, CDR3 protein, CDR3 DNA. D genes are given only for firm matches. Where a row states a size, it is once, few, many or the class of an expanded clone; other rows omit it.

13 | . | TRBJ2-7 | . | TRBV7-9 | CASSLRGNYEQYF | TGTGCCAGCAGCTTACGGGGAAACTACGAGCAGTACTTC
17 | . | TRBJ1-1 | . | TRBV14 | CASSPGGLSPVATEAFF | TGTGCCAGCAGCCCCGGAGGGCTATCCCCTGTGGCCACTGAAGCTTTCTTT
15 | . | TRBJ1-1 | TRBD1 | TRBV7-6 | CASSARQGENTEAFF | TGTGCCAGCAGCGCCCGACAGGGGGAGAACACTGAAGCTTTCTTT
11 | once | TRBJ1-2 | . | TRBV6-4 | CASSAGAGYTF | TGTGCCAGCAGCGCGGGGGCTGGCTACACCTTC
15 | . | TRBJ2-3 | TRBD2 | TRBV28 | CASSFASGVTDTQYF | TGTGCCAGCAGTTTCGCGAGCGGGGTCACAGATACGCAGTATTTT
15 | . | TRBJ1-2 | . | TRBV7-9 | CASSPRPPLVYGYTF | TGTGCCAGCAGCCCTCGCCCGCCGCTAGTCTATGGCTACACCTTC
17 | . | TRBJ2-1 | TRBD2 | TRBV5-1 | CASSPPGLAGGYNEQFF | TGCGCCAGCAGCCCACCGGGACTAGCGGGAGGATACAATGAGCAGTTCTTC
17 | . | TRBJ2-3 | . | TRBV19 | CASRTTGTQNPTDTQYF | TGTGCCAGTAGGACCACCGGGACACAAAACCCCACAGATACGCAGTATTTT
17 | . | TRBJ1-2 | . | TRBV5-1 | CASSLRTAGGRDSRYTF | TGCGCCAGCAGCTTGAGGACGGCGGGGGGAAGAGACAGCCGCTACACCTTC
16 | once | TRBJ2-5 | TRBD2 | TRBV6-1 | CASSAKVPGLQETQYF | TGTGCCAGCAGTGCCAAAGTCCCGGGACTACAAGAGACCCAGTACTTC
14 | . | TRBJ2-7 | . | TRBV5-1 | CASTDQGLGLEQYF | TGCGCCAGCACCGATCAGGGGTTGGGGCTCGAGCAGTACTTC